The TCR beta chain described here comes from a study of regulatory T cells in long-lasting Graves disease. Study findings and constraints: The study found persistent patients shared more public clonotypes (approximately 2,700) than new patients (just over 950).

Comment on this clonotype: Its antigen is undetermined.

The time point is: newly diagnosed GD, antithyroid drugs for less than 3 months. Making the TCR library involved RNA that had been extracted from PBMCs. V shed 0 bases and J shed 0 bases, with 13 bases lying between them. CDR1 and CDR2 from the germline V gene are SQVTM and ANQGSEA. The CDR3 runs 16 residues. Relying on iRepertoire HTBI primers and Arm-PCR of CDR3 regions, the team built TCR beta libraries. TCRdb recomputed calls from the multiplex PCR reads with MiXCR, one row per CDR3 protein. This table has about 400,000 distinct CDR3 sequences, approximately 15% appearing once. These data are also associated with another study on T cells in Graves' hyperthyroidism and ophthalmopathy. That paper adds: Clinical symptoms, serum thyroxine, TRAb, thyroid ultrasound and orbital computed tomography established diagnosis. TCR CDR3 regions were first amplified by RT-PCR with HTBI primers. Blood held most thyroid clonotypes expanded above 0.001 frequency.

Sequenced material: peripheral blood mononuclear cells (PBMCs), taken at new diagnosis, from a patient treated with antithyroid drugs. The chain is built from TRBV29-1 and TRBJ2-3; possible D gene TRBD1, 7 bases. The sequence was collected from a middle-aged woman with Graves disease. The CDR3 protein is CSVEDQGGFSTDTQYF. CDR3 in DNA: TGCAGCGTTGAAGATCAGGGGGGCTTTAGCACAGATACGCAGTATTTT.